The present T cell receptor (beta chain) was sequenced within a study of T cell repertoires in cytomegalovirus infection. The V end lost 6 bases, the J end lost 3 bases, and 23 bases lay between the germline ends. Germline V gene data show CDR1 as SGHTA and CDR2 as FQGNSA. The CDR3 consists of 18 residues. The table lists this clonotype with many counts. TCRdb independently ran MiXCR on the reads; one entry per CDR3 protein. The data hold some 600,000 distinct CDR3 sequences, with more than 20% observed a single time. The sequenced sample consisted of CD8+ T cells from PBMCs. The clonotype originates from a human donor in good health (CMV status not recorded). Some clones in this sample may be carry-over from other donors' samples. The rearrangement links TRBV7-2 to TRBJ1-4; D call uncertain. The CDR3 DNA sequence: TGTGCCAGCAGGGAATACCCCCCCGAACATGATTCTAATGAAAAACTGTTTTTT. It codes for CASREYPPEHDSNEKLFF.